This TCR beta chain came from a study of Graves' ophthalmopathy and Graves' hyperthyroidism. Beta-chain TCR CDR3 regions were amplified from RNA transcripts. First-round RT-PCR relied on HTBI primers, and a second-round multiplex PCR came next. A single record per CDR3 protein comes from TCRdb applying MiXCR to the multiplex PCR reads. The profile covers 200,000 to 250,000 distinct CDR3 sequences, with roughly 21% appearing a single time and around two fifths taken by the ten largest. Study results and caveats: A roughly 80% specificity and 85% to 90% sensitivity were achieved by a 13-signature model that separated ophthalmopathy from stable hyperthyroidism. At 70.59% sensitivity and 72.22% specificity, the model predicted progression of the ophthalmopathy.

It was on clinical symptoms, serum thyroxine, TRAb, thyroid ultrasound and orbital computed tomography that diagnosis relied. This clonotype was counted ten times or more. Its antigen is as yet unknown. This CDR3 comprises 13 residues. The V end lost 2 bases, the J end lost 5 bases, and 9 bases lay between the germline ends. Germline loops: CDR1 SGHDN, CDR2 FVKESK. The chain joins TRBV14 to TRBJ1-1; no firm D call. This sequence originates from a woman aged 45-65 years with Graves' ophthalmopathy. The sample was peripheral blood. The DNA of the CDR3 is TGTGCCAGCAGCCAAAGCGTTGGTACTGAAGCTTTCTTT. Encoded protein: CASSQSVGTEAFF.